Shown below are 26 T cell receptor beta chains from a single sample sequenced in a study of blood T cell repertoires in COVID-19. Profiling relied on immunoSEQ multiplex PCR, and the TCRdb table lists in-frame clones only, not all of them. The data show 150,000 or so clones, 75% to 95% seen once. Material: peripheral blood. Receptors originate from a man in his fifties or sixties with acute or convalescent COVID-19.

The chain uses TRBV10-2 and TRBJ1-6; D is undetermined. Germline CDR1 is WSHSY and CDR2 is SAAADI. The CDR3 runs to 13 residues. The V end was cut by 1 base, the J end by 17 bases, with 15 bases between. The CDR3 spells CASSEFTPGLIHF. CDR3 nucleotides: TGCGCCAGCAGTGAGTTCACCCCTGGACTTATCCACTTT.

CDR3 residues: CANRTRPTRRGTDTQYF. The CDR3 DNA sequence: TGTGCCAACAGAACACGGCCAACTAGACGGGGCACAGATACGCAGTATTTT. The V gene is TRBV12-1, the J gene TRBJ2-3; the D call TRBD2 from the table was never checked on the DNA. TRBV12-1 is given as a pseudogene. The CDR3 consists of 17 residues.

The chain recombines TRBV25-1 with TRBJ2-2, with D possibly TRBD1 on 6 matching bases. Deletions cut 5 bases from V and 2 bases from J, with 9 bases between. This CDR3 comprises 14 residues. Germline lookup yields CDR1 MGHDK and CDR2 SYGVNS. The CDR3 spells CASSLQGNTGELFF. As DNA, the CDR3 is TGTGCCAGCAGTTTACAGGGTAACACCGGGGAGCTGTTTTTT. Full variable domain (rest looked up from reference TRBV25-1 and TRBJ2-2): EADIYQTPRYLVIGTGKKITLECSQTMGHDKMYWYQQDPGMELHLIHYSYGVNSTEKGDLSSESTVSRIRTEHFPLTLESARPSHTSQYLCASSLQGNTGELFFGEGSRLTVL.

The genes are TRBV30 and TRBJ1-3; 9 nucleotides line up with TRBD1. Unmatched junction bases numbered 6, after V lost 8 bases and J lost 7 bases. From germline, CDR1 is GTSNPN and CDR2 SVGIG (reference sequence). The CDR3 length is 12 residues. The CDR3 DNA sequence: TGTGCCACCGACAGGGGGAGGAACACCATATATTTT. Translated: CATDRGRNTIYF.

The CDR3 sequence is CASSLVGTSGGAQYV. As DNA, the CDR3 is TGTGCCAGCAGCTTAGTAGGGACTAGCGGGGGGGCTCAGTACGTC. The chain employs TRBV7-9 and TRBJ2-7, with TRBD2 matching over 16 bases. J gave up 10 bases and V 1 base, and 4 bases lay outside the gene matches. CDR1 and CDR2 (germline): SEHNR, FQNEAQ (reference sequence). This CDR3 spans 15 amino acids.

The chain uses TRBV7-2 and TRBJ2-5; D perhaps matches TRBD2 (5 bases). Trimming pared 2 bases from V and 5 bases from J, leaving 27 bases between. This CDR3 is built from 19 residues. Germline V gene data show CDR1 as SGHTA and CDR2 as FQGNSA. CDR3 DNA: TGTGCCAGCAGCTTAAGAAGTGCGCGGGTCCTTAGACCCGGGGAGACCCAGTACTTC. The encoded protein is CASSLRSARVLRPGETQYF.

V usage is TRBV5-1 and J usage is TRBJ2-7; TRBD1 matches at 8 bases. The CDR3 consists of 16 residues. The ends lost 3 bases at V and 1 base at J; junction bases unmatched: 9. Germline lookup yields CDR1 SGHRS and CDR2 YFSETQ. Here the CDR3 DNA reads TGCGCCAGCAGCTATACCACAGGGGGGCTTTCCTACGAGCAGTACTTC. Its protein product is CASSYTTGGLSYEQYF.

The V gene is TRBV4-1, the J gene TRBJ1-4; a possible D gene is TRBD1 (5 bases). The CDR3 extends over 15 amino acids. In germline, CDR1 is MGHRA, CDR2 YSYEKL. V dropped 0 bases and J dropped 2 bases, with 7 bases sitting between them. The CDR3 spells CASSQDGGTNEKLFF. DNA for the CDR3: TGCGCCAGCAGCCAAGACGGGGGGACTAATGAAAAACTGTTTTTT.

The J gene is TRBJ2-1, the V gene TRBV18, with 7 bases that match TRBD1. This CDR3 spans 13 amino acids. The J segment lost 10 bases and the V segment lost 6 bases, leaving 9 bases of the junction unmatched. Germline CDR1 reads KGHSH; CDR2 reads LQKENI. The CDR3 loop reads CASSLNLDREQFF. In DNA form, the CDR3 reads TGTGCCAGCTCCCTGAATTTGGACAGGGAGCAGTTCTTC. Filled out from reference TRBV18 and TRBJ2-1, the complete variable domain reads NAGVMQNPRHLVRRRGQEARLRCSPMKGHSHVYWYRQLPEEGLKFMVYLQKENIIDESGMPKERFSAEFPKEGPSILRIQQVVRGDSAAYFCASSLNLDREQFFGPGTRLTVL.

About this clone: Its ends do not fully match the called genes, so a read error is possible. This rearrangement joins TRBV3-1 (or the pseudogene TRBV3-2) to TRBJ1-4, with 8 bases aligning to TRBD1. The CDR3 has 16 residues. Germline V gives CDR1 LGHDT, CDR2 YNNKEL (reference sequence). CDR3 sequence: CASSQSDRAANEKLFF. The CDR3 DNA reads as TGTGCCAGCAGCCAATCGGACAGGGCTGCTAATGAGAAACTGTTTTTT.

This chain links TRBV28 with TRBJ2-7, with 7 nucleotides matching TRBD2. This CDR3 has 15 residues. Germline CDR1 reads MDHEN; CDR2 reads SYDVKM. Trimming took 2 bases from V and 2 from J; bases not matched to a gene: 6. The CDR3 sequence: CASSLGGGKPYEQYF. The CDR3, as DNA: TGTGCCAGCAGTTTAGGGGGGGGAAAACCCTACGAGCAGTACTTC.

The CDR3 loop reads CASSSRQGAVNEQFF. The CDR3 DNA sequence: TGTGCCAGCAGCTCCCGACAGGGGGCTGTCAATGAGCAGTTCTTC. The chain is built from TRBV7-3 and TRBJ2-1; TRBD1 matches at 10 bases. Germline V gives CDR1 SGHTA, CDR2 FQGTGA. V was pared by 4 bases and J by 6 bases, with 6 bases of the junction left unmatched. This CDR3 spans 15 amino acids.

This clone has only one observation. The chain recombines TRBV28 with TRBJ1-2; TRBD1 agrees at 12 bases. Germline V CDR1 and CDR2: MDHEN, SYDVKM. V was clipped by 5 bases and J by 6 bases; unmatched bases: 7. The CDR3 contains 15 residues. CDR3 residues: CASSPSGQGADGYTF. In DNA form, the CDR3 reads TGTGCCAGCAGTCCTTCGGGACAGGGGGCGGATGGCTACACCTTC.

This chain joins TRBV5-1 and TRBJ2-1, with D possibly matching TRBD1 (6 bases). The CDR3 consists of 15 residues. Trimming shortened V by 4 bases and J by 0 bases, and 11 bases separated the two germline ends. The germline V gene encodes CDR1 SGHRS and CDR2 YFSETQ. CDR3 protein: CASSRAGDSYNEQFF. The CDR3 DNA reads as TGCGCCAGCAGCCGAGCAGGGGACTCCTACAATGAGCAGTTCTTC.

This clone was found a few times. This rearrangement joins TRBV19 to TRBJ1-2, with 8 bases fitting TRBD1. V lost 4 bases and J lost 3; bases outside the gene matches: 7. Per germline, CDR1 LNHDA and CDR2 SQIVND (reference sequence). There are 15 residues in the CDR3. The DNA of the CDR3 is TGTGCCAGTAGTACTTATTTGACAGGGGACTATGGCTACACCTTC. It codes for CASSTYLTGDYGYTF.

Only one count was recorded for this clone. The J gene is TRBJ1-5, the V gene TRBV4-1; D unclear. The CDR3 totals 14 residues. The V end was cut by 4 bases, the J end by 0 bases, with 7 bases between. Germline V gene data show CDR1 as MGHRA and CDR2 as YSYEKL. The CDR3 sequence: CASSPRYSNQPQHF. The CDR3 nucleotides are TGCGCCAGCAGCCCCAGGTATAGCAATCAGCCCCAGCATTTT.

The chain employs TRBV15 and TRBJ1-4; TRBD1 aligns across 7 bases. The CDR3 totals 14 residues. The germline V gene encodes CDR1 LNHNV and CDR2 YYDKDF (reference sequence). Trimming removed 1 base from V and 6 bases from J; junction bases left unmatched: 2. CDR3 sequence: CATSRAGTDEKLFF. CDR3 nucleotide sequence: TGTGCCACCAGCAGAGCCGGGACAGATGAAAAACTGTTTTTT.

This sequence joins TRBV29-1 and TRBJ2-5; 14 nucleotides line up with TRBD2. V was clipped by 6 bases and J by 9 bases; unmatched bases: 6. The CDR3 runs 13 residues. Germline V lookup: CDR1 SQVTM, CDR2 ANQGSEA. Written as DNA, the CDR3 is TGCAGCGTCGCAGGGACTAGCGGGAGAGCCCAGTACTTC. Encoded protein: CSVAGTSGRAQYF. The full variable domain, completed using reference TRBV29-1 and TRBJ2-5, is SAVISQKPSRDICQRGTSLTIQCQVDSQVTMMFWYRQQPGQSLTLIATANQGSEATYESGFVIDKFPISRPNLTFSTLTVSNMSPEDSSIYLCSVAGTSGRAQYFGPGTRLLVL.

The chain couples TRBV2 to TRBJ1-1, with D possibly matching TRBD1 (6 bases). With 0 bases removed from V and 5 bases from J, the gap between germline ends came to 7 bases. The CDR3 length is 13 residues. Germline values: CDR1 SNHLY, CDR2 FYNNEI. The DNA of the CDR3 is TGTGCCAGCAGTGAAGCAGGGGGTACTGAAGCTTTCTTT. It translates to CASSEAGGTEAFF. Full variable domain (outside the CDR3, taken from reference TRBV2 and TRBJ1-1): EPEVTQTPSHQVTQMGQEVILRCVPISNHLYFYWYRQILGQKVEFLVSFYNNEISEKSEIFDDQFSVERPDGSNFTLKIRSTKLEDSAMYFCASSEAGGTEAFFGQGTRLTVV.

This clone was recorded once. The CDR3 DNA reads TGTGCCAGCACCAGGGGGGAGGCTCAGCCCCAGCATTTT. Residues: CASTRGEAQPQHF. This chain uses TRBV7-2 with TRBJ1-5, with 7 bases identical to TRBD1. This CDR3 spans 13 amino acids. CDR1 is SGHTA and CDR2 is FQGNSA in the germline V gene. Losses at the gene ends were 7 bases for V and 6 bases for J; bases not matched to a gene: 6.

V and J are TRBV19 and TRBJ2-1; 9 bases are a match to TRBD2. The CDR3 has 15 amino acids. CDR1 and CDR2 from the germline V gene are LNHDA and SQIVND (reference sequence). Trimming took 3 bases from V and 7 from J; bases not matched to a gene: 7. CDR3 coding DNA: TGTGCCAGTAGTATCTGGCGGGGGGGTGGGAATGAGCAGTTCTTC. This sequence encodes CASSIWRGGGNEQFF.

V gene TRBV7-2 combines with J gene TRBJ1-2; D not certain. Looked up from germline, CDR1 is SGHTA and CDR2 is FQGNSA. Trimming removed 5 bases at V and 9 bases at J, with 13 bases between. CDR3 length equals 12 residues. The CDR3 spells CASSARTGSYTF. The CDR3 nucleotides read TGTGCCAGCAGCGCCCGGACGGGAAGCTACACCTTC.

This clone came up a few times. The chain recombines TRBV12-3 or TRBV12-4 with TRBJ1-5, with 9 bases lining up with TRBD1. The V segment lost 8 bases and the J segment 5 bases; nucleotides outside the gene matches: 1. This CDR3 has 12 amino acids. The CDR3 nucleotides read TGTGCCAGCGGACAGGGGTATCAGCCCCAGCATTTT. Amino acids: CASGQGYQPQHF.

The CDR3 loop reads CASSPRDSRNSPLHF. CDR3 sequence (DNA): TGTGCCAGTAGTCCTCGGGACAGTAGGAATTCACCCCTCCACTTT. The rearrangement uses TRBV19 and TRBJ1-6; 7 positions agree with TRBD1. The CDR3 is 15 amino acids. V shed 5 bases, J shed 7 bases, and the junction held 8 bases outside the gene matches. Germline V gene sequence: CDR1 LNHDA, CDR2 SQIVND (reference sequence).

This chain links TRBV9 with TRBJ2-7; tentatively, D is TRBD2 (5 bases). V lost 3 bases to trimming and J lost 7 bases, with 14 bases between them. CDR1 SGDLS and CDR2 YYNGEE come from the germline V gene. The CDR3 extends over 13 amino acids. DNA of the CDR3: TGTGCCAGCAGCGCCCTTGAGGGTCGGGAGCAGTACTTC. It is translated as CASSALEGREQYF.

The gene calls are TRBV19 and TRBJ2-2, with TRBD2 as a possible D gene (6 bases). This CDR3 has 15 amino acids. V dropped 7 bases and J dropped 7 bases, with 19 bases sitting between them. Germline V gene lookup returns CDR1 LNHDA and CDR2 SQIVND (reference sequence). The CDR3 DNA reads TGTGCCAGTACCACACTAGCAGGGATAGGCGGGGAGCTGTTTTTT. Protein sequence: CASTTLAGIGGELFF.